This T cell receptor (beta chain) was identified during a study of radiation and T cells in renal cell carcinoma. Study-level findings and limits: Top tumor clonotypes rose in blood 2 weeks post-radiation, then contracted.

Time point in this sample: blood 4 weeks post-SBRT, at nephrectomy. The treatment: 15 Gy SBRT to primary tumor, nephrectomy 4 weeks later. Radiation-treated patients gave blood at baseline, week 2 and week 4. The patient's renal cell carcinoma had clear cell pathology. Comments on this clone: Its antigen is not known.

TCRdb keeps only in-frame clones here, not all; method: immunoSEQ multiplex PCR. This repertoire shows some 44,000 clones, 70% to 85% found once; its top ten account for less than 35%. The sequence was obtained from a woman in her 70s with renal cell carcinoma. The sequences come from blood, collected from a patient whose treatment included radiotherapy and nephrectomy.

The CDR3 DNA follows: TGTGCTAGTGGTCCCCGCGTCGGCTACGAGCAGTACTTC. Protein sequence: CASGPRVGYEQYF. The chain carries TRBV12-5 and TRBJ2-7, with unresolved D. The CDR3 has 13 amino acids. The germline V gene encodes CDR1 LGHNT and CDR2 FRNRAP. V was clipped by 5 bases and J by 3 bases, with 11 bases between them.